The 14 T cell receptor beta chains presented below share a single source sample, sequenced in a study of shared clonotypes between healthy human individuals. Using immunoSEQ multiplex PCR, the repertoire was profiled, and TCRdb retains in-frame clones only, with some absent. The sample lists around 650,000 clones, roughly 96% occurring once. Selected positively for CCR7 and CD45RO-negative, naive CD8 cells excluded terminally differentiated effector memory CD45RA+ cells. The sequencing sample was made of naive CD8+ T cells sorted from blood. Receptors originate from a young woman in good health.

The V gene is TRBV15, the J gene TRBJ1-1; 7 bases are a match to TRBD1. The junction had 7 bases not matched to a gene; V was cut back by 3 bases and J by 0 bases. There are 16 residues in the CDR3. In germline, CDR1 is LNHNV, CDR2 YYDKDF (reference sequence). CDR3 in DNA: TGTGCCACCAGCAGTGAGGGGGCTGGGATGAACACTGAAGCTTTCTTT. It specifies CATSSEGAGMNTEAFF. Full variable domain (rest looked up from reference TRBV15 and TRBJ1-1): DAMVIQNPRYQVTQFGKPVTLSCSQTLNHNVMYWYQQKSSQAPKLLFHYYDKDFNNEADTPDNFQSRRPNTSFCFLDIRSPGLGDTAMYLCATSSEGAGMNTEAFFGQGTRLTVV.

Only one count was recorded for this clone. J is TRBJ2-3 and V is TRBV29-1; D may be TRBD2 (6 bases). Looked up from germline, CDR1 is SQVTM and CDR2 is ANQGSEA. V lost 4 bases and J 2 bases, leaving 22 bases between the germline ends. The CDR3 is 17 amino acids. The CDR3 nucleotides are TGCAGCGTTGGCCCTGAGGGTAGCGGCTTCCCCACAGATACGCAGTATTTT. It encodes CSVGPEGSGFPTDTQYF.

This clone has just one count. The rearrangement links TRBV19 to TRBJ2-1, with D perhaps TRBD2 (6 bases). Trimming left V 2 bases short and J 1 base short, with 9 bases between. From germline, CDR1 is LNHDA and CDR2 SQIVND (reference sequence). The CDR3 totals 15 residues. The CDR3 DNA sequence: TGTGCCAGTAGTATATATCTAGCGTCCTACAATGAGCAGTTCTTC. Translation gives CASSIYLASYNEQFF. The full variable domain, rest sourced from reference TRBV19 and TRBJ2-1, is DGGITQSPKYLFRKEGQNVTLSCEQNLNHDAMYWYRQDPGQGLRLIYYSQIVNDFQKGDIAEGYSVSREKKESFPLTVTSAQKNPTAFYLCASSIYLASYNEQFFGPGTRLTVL.

The rearrangement uses TRBV9 and TRBJ2-3; a possible D gene is TRBD2 (8 bases). The CDR3 consists of 16 residues. V was trimmed by 4 bases and J by 0 bases, leaving 15 bases between them. Germline-derived CDR1 and CDR2 are SGDLS and YYNGEE. The CDR3 loop is CASSLGLGGSTDTQYF. In DNA, the CDR3 is TGTGCCAGCAGCTTGGGACTAGGGGGCAGCACAGATACGCAGTATTTT.

The chain employs TRBV27 and TRBJ1-2; D may be TRBD1 (5 bases). This CDR3 has 13 residues. The V end was cut by 5 bases, the J end by 6 bases, with 13 bases between. CDR1 and CDR2 (germline): MNHEY, SMNVEV (reference sequence). In DNA, the CDR3 is TGTGCCAGCAGTCCGACCCCGACAGATGGCTACACCTTC. Its protein is CASSPTPTDGYTF.

CDR3 nucleotide sequence: TGTGCCAGCAGGGGACAGCTGCAAGAGACCCAGTACTTC. Translated: CASRGQLQETQYF. This chain links TRBV27 with TRBJ2-5, with 7 bases identical to TRBD1. Per germline, CDR1 MNHEY and CDR2 SMNVEV (reference sequence). The CDR3 spans 13 residues. Trimming took 6 bases from V and 2 from J; bases not matched to a gene: 3.

The gene calls are TRBV29-1 and TRBJ2-1; 10 bases fit TRBD1. The V gene's germline CDR1 is SQVTM and CDR2 ANQGSEA. This CDR3 has 15 amino acids. The ends lost 7 bases at V and 6 bases at J; junction bases unmatched: 12. The CDR3, as DNA: TGCAGCGCCCCCCCCCGGGACAGGGGCCCCAATGAGCAGTTCTTC. It encodes CSAPPRDRGPNEQFF.

This clone occurred once. The identical CDR3 is also encoded by other nucleotide sequences in the sample. The chain couples TRBV9 to TRBJ2-7, with D perhaps matching TRBD1 or TRBD2 (5 bases each). From germline, CDR1 is SGDLS and CDR2 YYNGEE. The CDR3 covers 14 residues. V lost 0 bases and J 6 bases, leaving 13 bases between the germline ends. CDR3 DNA sequence: TGTGCCAGCAGCGTAGGGGGTGGGACGGGCGAGCAGTACTTC. Its translation: CASSVGGGTGEQYF.

V is TRBV6-5 and J is TRBJ1-1, with D unclear. Germline CDR1 is MNHEY and CDR2 is SVGAGI. The CDR3 contains 15 residues. V was pared by 1 base and J by 2 bases, with 11 bases between. The CDR3 region has the DNA TGTGCCAGCAGTTACTGGGCCCTGGCTAACACTGAAGCTTTCTTT. The encoded protein is CASSYWALANTEAFF.

The chain recombines TRBV9 with TRBJ1-1; weak D call: TRBD1 (6 bases). The germline V and J ends were trimmed by 3 bases and 4 bases, with 13 bases remaining between them. The CDR3 consists of 14 residues. CDR1 is SGDLS, CDR2 YYNGEE, per germline. CDR3 in amino acids: CASSGNRAGTEAFF. The CDR3 DNA reads TGTGCCAGCAGCGGAAACAGGGCGGGCACTGAAGCTTTCTTT. Looking up the rest from reference TRBV9 and TRBJ1-1 gives the full variable domain: DSGVTQTPKHLITATGQRVTLRCSPRSGDLSVYWYQQSLDQGLQFLIQYYNGEERAKGNILERFSAQQFPDLHSELNLSSLELGDSALYFCASSGNRAGTEAFFGQGTRLTVV.

The chain couples TRBV23-1 to TRBJ1-3; D unclear. TRBV23-1 counts as an open reading frame of uncertain function. This CDR3 has 11 residues. Trimming pared 9 bases from V and 1 base from J, leaving 4 bases between. This CDR3 reads CARGSGNTIYF. Here the CDR3 DNA reads TGCGCCAGGGGGTCTGGAAACACCATATATTTT.

J is TRBJ1-2 and V is TRBV28, with D possibly matching TRBD1 (5 bases). The length of the CDR3 is 15 residues. V lost 5 bases and J 6 bases, leaving 19 bases between the germline ends. CDR1 is MDHEN, CDR2 SYDVKM, per germline. CDR3 residues: CASSPYPWGFDGYTF. The DNA of the CDR3 is TGTGCCAGCAGTCCATACCCCTGGGGGTTTGATGGCTACACCTTC.

This chain joins TRBV5-6 and TRBJ2-7; D not resolved. Germline V lookup: CDR1 SGHDT, CDR2 YYEEEE. The germline V and J ends were trimmed by 5 bases and 1 base, with 10 bases remaining between them. The CDR3 spans 13 residues. CDR3 in amino acids: CASRNEGSYEQYF. The CDR3 coding sequence is TGTGCCAGCAGGAACGAAGGGTCCTACGAGCAGTACTTC.

The chain combines TRBV4-1 with TRBJ2-1; D gene ambiguous. Germline assignment: CDR1 MGHRA and CDR2 YSYEKL. With 1 base removed from V and 3 bases from J, the gap between germline ends came to 16 bases. The length of the CDR3 is 17 residues. CDR3 in DNA: TGCGCCAGCAGCCAAGGGGCGAGACCAACCCTCTACAATGAGCAGTTCTTC. This encodes CASSQGARPTLYNEQFF.